This TCR beta chain was sequenced in a study of Tregs in tolerant kidney transplant recipients. Sequencing used immunoSEQ multiplex PCR; TCRdb keeps in-frame clones, though not all of them. The sample lists about 77,000 clones, roughly 98% seen once, with approximately 0.56% in the top ten. CDR1 and CDR2 from the germline V gene are MNHEY and SMNVEV (reference sequence). V gave up 7 bases and J gave up 1 base; unmatched junction bases: 3. CDR3 size: 15 residues. This receptor was obtained from a human donor who received a combined kidney and bone marrow transplant. The chain couples TRBV27 to TRBJ2-2, with 10 bases fitting TRBD2. Material: CD4+ T cells from blood, obtained before the transplant. DNA for the CDR3: TGTGCCAGCAAAAGCGGGAGGGGGAACACCGGGGAGCTGTTTTTT. The encoded protein is CASKSGRGNTGELFF.